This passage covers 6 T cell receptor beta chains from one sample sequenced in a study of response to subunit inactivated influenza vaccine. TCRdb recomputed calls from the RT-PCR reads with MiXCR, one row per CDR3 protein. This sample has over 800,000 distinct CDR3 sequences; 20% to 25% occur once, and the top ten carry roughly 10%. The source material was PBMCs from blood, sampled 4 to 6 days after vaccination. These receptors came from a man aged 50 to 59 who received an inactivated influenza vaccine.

CDR3 sequence reads: CASSDPGTGNEQYF. CDR3 in DNA: TGTGCCAGCAGTGATCCCGGGACAGGGAACGAGCAGTACTTC. The rearrangement joins TRBV25-1 to TRBJ2-7, with 9 nucleotides matching TRBD1. Trimming took 3 bases from V and 5 from J; bases not matched to a gene: 5. The germline CDR1 and CDR2 sequences are MGHDK and SYGVNS. This CDR3 is 14 amino acids long.

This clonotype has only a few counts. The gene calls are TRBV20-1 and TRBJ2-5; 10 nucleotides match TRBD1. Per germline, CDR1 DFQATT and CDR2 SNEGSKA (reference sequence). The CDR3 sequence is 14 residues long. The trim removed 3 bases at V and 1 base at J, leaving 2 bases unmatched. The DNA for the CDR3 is TGCAGTGCTAGTGGGACAGGGGCCCAAGAGACCCAGTACTTC. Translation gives CSASGTGAQETQYF.

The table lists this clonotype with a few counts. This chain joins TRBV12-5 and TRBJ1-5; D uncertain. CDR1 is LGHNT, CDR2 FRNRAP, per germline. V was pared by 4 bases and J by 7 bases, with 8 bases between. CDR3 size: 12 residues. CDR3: CASGWEGQPQHF. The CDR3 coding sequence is TGTGCTAGTGGTTGGGAGGGACAGCCCCAGCATTTT.

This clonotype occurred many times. The CDR3 protein is CASSLIGILTSGEQFF. As DNA, the CDR3 is TGCGCCAGCAGCTTGATTGGGATACTTACAAGTGGTGAGCAGTTCTTC. The rearrangement links TRBV5-1 to TRBJ2-1; D call uncertain. This CDR3 is 16 amino acids long. Trimming stripped 1 base from V and 9 bases from J, with 20 bases between. Germline V gives CDR1 SGHRS, CDR2 YFSETQ.

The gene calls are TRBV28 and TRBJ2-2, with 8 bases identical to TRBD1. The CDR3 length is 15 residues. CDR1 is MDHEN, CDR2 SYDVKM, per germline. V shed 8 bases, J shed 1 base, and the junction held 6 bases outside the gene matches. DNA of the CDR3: TGTGCCAGCGGACCGGGACAGGTGAACACCGGGGAGCTGTTTTTT. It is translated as CASGPGQVNTGELFF.

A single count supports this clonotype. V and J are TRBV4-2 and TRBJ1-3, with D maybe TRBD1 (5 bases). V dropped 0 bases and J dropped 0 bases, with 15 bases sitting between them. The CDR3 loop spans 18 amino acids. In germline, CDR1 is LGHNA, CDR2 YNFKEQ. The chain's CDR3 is CASSQDLSGGFSGNTIYF. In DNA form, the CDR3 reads TGTGCCAGCAGCCAAGATCTTAGTGGGGGGTTCTCTGGAAACACCATATATTTT.